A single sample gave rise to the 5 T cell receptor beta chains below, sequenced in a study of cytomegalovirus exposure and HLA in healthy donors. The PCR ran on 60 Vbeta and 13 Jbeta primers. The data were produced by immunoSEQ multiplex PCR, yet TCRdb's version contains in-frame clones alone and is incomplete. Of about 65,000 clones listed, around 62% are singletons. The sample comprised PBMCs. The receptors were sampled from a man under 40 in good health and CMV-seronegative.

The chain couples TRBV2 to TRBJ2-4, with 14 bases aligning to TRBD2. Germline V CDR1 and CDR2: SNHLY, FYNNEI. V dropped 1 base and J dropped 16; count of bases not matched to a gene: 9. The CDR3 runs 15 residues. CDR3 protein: CASSEVGLAGGEFYF. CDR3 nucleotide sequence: TGTGCCAGCAGTGAAGTTGGACTAGCGGGGGGCGAATTCTACTTC.

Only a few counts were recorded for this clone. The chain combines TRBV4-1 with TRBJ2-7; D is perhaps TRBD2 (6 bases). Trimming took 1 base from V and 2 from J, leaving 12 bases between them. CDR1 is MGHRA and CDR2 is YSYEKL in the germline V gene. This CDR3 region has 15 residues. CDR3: CASSQGTGGTYEQYF. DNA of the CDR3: TGCGCCAGCAGCCAAGGAACAGGCGGGACCTACGAGCAGTACTTC.

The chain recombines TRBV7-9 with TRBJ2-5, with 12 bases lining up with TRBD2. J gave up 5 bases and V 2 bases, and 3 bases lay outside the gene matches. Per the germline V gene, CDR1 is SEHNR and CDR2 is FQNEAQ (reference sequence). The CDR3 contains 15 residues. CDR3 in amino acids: CASSLYTSGGETQYF. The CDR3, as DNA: TGTGCCAGCAGCTTATACACTAGCGGGGGGGAGACCCAGTACTTC.

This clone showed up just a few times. The CDR3 nucleotides are TGTGCCAGCAGCTCTAGCATGTCGGGCGAGCAGTACTTC. Translated, it gives CASSSSMSGEQYF. The chain carries TRBV9 and TRBJ2-7, with D perhaps TRBD2 (5 bases). Germline V CDR1 and CDR2: SGDLS, YYNGEE. This CDR3 is 13 amino acids long. V was cut by 4 bases and J by 6 bases, with 14 bases left in between.

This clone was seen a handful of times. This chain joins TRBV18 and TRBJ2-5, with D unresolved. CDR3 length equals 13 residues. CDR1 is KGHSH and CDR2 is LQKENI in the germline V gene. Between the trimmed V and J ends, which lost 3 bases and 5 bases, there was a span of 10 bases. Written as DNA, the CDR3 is TGTGCCAGCTCACCTGGCGCCGGGGAGACCCAGTACTTC. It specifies CASSPGAGETQYF.